The entry below describes one T cell receptor beta chain. This clonotype was counted at least ten times. Its specific antigen is unknown. Base qualities are not provided; no much larger clone lies one nucleotide away. From a lookup of the germline V gene (reference sequence), CDR1 and CDR2 are LGHDT and YNNKEL. Trimming costs V 0 bases and J 6 bases, and their ends lie 18 bases apart. The CDR3 numbers 17 residues from cysteine through phenylalanine. The entry retains the CDR3 DNA only, 51 bases that are in frame from base 1. In the paper's terms, the time point label means: persistent/refractory GD, antithyroid drugs over 5 years with positive TRAb. For both TCR sequencing and RNA sequencing, RNA was extracted from PBMCs using TRIzol. The diagnosis of Graves' disease followed American Thyroid Association guidelines. Patients were recruited from an endocrinology department in Xi'an, China. Each patient gave roughly 8.4 milliliters of peripheral blood, collected in an EDTA anticoagulant tube. Ficoll Paque Plus density gradient separation was used to isolate PBMCs, and no further T cell sorting was done. An Agilent 2100 Bioanalyzer and agarose gel were used to check RNA quality, while a NanoDrop 2000 measured RNA concentration.

The method behind the library was multiplex PCR. Sequenced on an Illumina HiSeq 4000. iRepertoire HTBI primers and Arm-PCR amplification of CDR3 regions were used to construct TCR beta libraries. Before sequencing, the PCR products underwent gel purification. The source study handled its data this way. Gene usage analysis of CDR3 amino acid clonotypes used the 50 to 70 TRBV and more than 13 TRBJ segments found across samples. COPE and FqMerger were used to merge the filtered high-quality paired reads into contigs. BLAST was used to align contigs to IMGT TRBV, TRBD and TRBJ reference genes, with CDR3 defined following IMGT. Clonotypes above 0.1% frequency were classified as highly expanded clones. Repertoire diversity was measured by Shannon entropy, and V-J evenness by the Gini coefficient. A clonotype found in more than one individual was treated as public. TCRdb redid the processing of the public reads, applying fastp at Q25 and MiXCR, and retained in-frame beta chains. A single entry per CDR3 protein holds the most common genes and DNA from its merged rows. The V and J calls and clone size come from TCRdb's table, not from the authors' own analysis. Across this sample there are roughly 490,000 distinct CDR3 sequences, with approximately 22% seen only once. The ten largest make up about an eighth of the sample.

This specimen belongs to a study of regulatory T cells in long-lasting Graves disease (dated by TCRdb to the early 2020s). The study in broad terms: Persistent Graves' disease was defined as persistently positive TSH receptor autoantibodies together with antithyroid drug treatment for over 5 years. Antithyroid drugs had been taken for approximately 9.5 years on average by persistent Graves' disease patients in the clinical cohort. A total of roughly 35 samples underwent TCR sequencing, from roughly 13 patients with persistent Graves' disease and 20 patients with newly diagnosed Graves' disease. This study used TCR sequencing and RNA sequencing of peripheral blood to compare persistent Graves' disease patients against newly diagnosed Graves' disease patients. The study was registered as a clinical trial and conducted in China. Overall study outcomes, separate from this receptor: Persistent disease showed preferential use of TRBV28, TRBJ1-2 and TRBJ2-5, whereas newly diagnosed disease favored TRBV20-1 and TRBJ2-1. Compared with newly diagnosed patients, patients with persistent Graves' disease had lower TCR Shannon entropy and fewer highly expanded clones, which suggests clonal expansion. The authors noted that the small sample size was a limitation that may lower accuracy. The study examined only peripheral blood because the primary lesion, thyroid tissue, could not be accessed. More public clonotypes were shared among persistent patients (under 3,000) than among newly diagnosed patients (966). Sequencing and analysis were limited to the TCR beta chain.

The sequence derives from a female donor with Graves disease. Sample: peripheral blood mononuclear cells (PBMCs), taken when the disease was refractory, from a patient treated with antithyroid drugs. The rearrangement joined TRBV3-1 to TRBJ2-4; TRBD1 is a weak D gene call, 5 bases matching. The CDR3 reads as follows: CASSQDRIDLRGNIQYF. The DNA sequence is as follows: TGTGCCAGCAGCCAAGATCGGATAGATCTAAGGGGAAACATTCAGTACTTC.